This TCR beta chain was documented in a study of OX40 agonist ivuxolimab in advanced cancers. Study-wide points: The specificity for antigen of the expanded peripheral T cells was not determined.

The data were produced by immunoSEQ multiplex PCR, yet TCRdb's version contains in-frame clones alone and is incomplete. The sample holds around 65,000 clones; around 93% are singletons and the top ten take over 9.5%. Exclusion of a patient followed from autoimmune disease history or systemic immunosuppression. After removal of 4 bases from V and 5 bases from J, the junction contained 9 bases not matched to a gene. The CDR3 has 16 residues. From germline, CDR1 is SGHNT and CDR2 YYREEE (reference sequence). This clone was observed a single time. The antigen is undetermined. The starting material was CD4+ or CD8+ T cells sorted from blood, obtained in a trial of the OX40 agonist ivuxolimab. This TCR came from an adult with an advanced solid tumor such as melanoma, head and neck, liver or kidney cancer. The V call is TRBV5-4, the J call TRBJ2-2; 9 nucleotides align to TRBD2. The CDR3 DNA reads TGTGCCAGCAGCCCCGCGGGGGGGCCAGGGACCGGGGAGCTGTTTTTT. Protein sequence: CASSPAGGPGTGELFF.